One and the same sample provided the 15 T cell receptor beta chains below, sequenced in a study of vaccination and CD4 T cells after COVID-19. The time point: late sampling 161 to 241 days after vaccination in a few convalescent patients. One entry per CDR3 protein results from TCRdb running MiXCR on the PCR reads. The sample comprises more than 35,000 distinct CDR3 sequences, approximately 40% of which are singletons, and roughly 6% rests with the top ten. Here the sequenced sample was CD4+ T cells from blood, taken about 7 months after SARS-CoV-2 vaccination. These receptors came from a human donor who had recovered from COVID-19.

CDR3 nucleotides: TGTGCCAGCAGTCGAATCGCGGGACAGAGAAACATTCAGTACTTC. It specifies CASSRIAGQRNIQYF. This chain connects TRBV6-1 to TRBJ2-4; D is perhaps TRBD1 (7 bases). Germline V lookup: CDR1 MNHNS, CDR2 SASEGT. This CDR3 has 15 residues. V was pared by 5 bases and J by 6 bases, with 17 bases between.

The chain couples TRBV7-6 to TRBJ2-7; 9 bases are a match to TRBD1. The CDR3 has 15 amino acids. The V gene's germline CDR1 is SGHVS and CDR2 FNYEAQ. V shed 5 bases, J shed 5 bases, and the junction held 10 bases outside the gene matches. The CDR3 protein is CASSTQGQGQHEQYF. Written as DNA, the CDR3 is TGTGCCAGCAGCACCCAGGGACAGGGTCAGCACGAGCAGTACTTC.

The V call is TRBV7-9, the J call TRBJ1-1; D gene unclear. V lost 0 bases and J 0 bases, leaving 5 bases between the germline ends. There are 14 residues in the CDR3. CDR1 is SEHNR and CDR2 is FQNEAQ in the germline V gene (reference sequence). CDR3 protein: CASSLAGVNTEAFF. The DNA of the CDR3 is TGTGCCAGCAGCTTAGCCGGGGTGAACACTGAAGCTTTCTTT.

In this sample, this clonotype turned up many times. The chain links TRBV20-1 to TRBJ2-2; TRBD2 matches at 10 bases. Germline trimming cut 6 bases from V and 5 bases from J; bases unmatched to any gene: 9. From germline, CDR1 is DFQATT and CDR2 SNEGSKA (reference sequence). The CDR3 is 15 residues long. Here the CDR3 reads CSAQEAGGWTGELFF. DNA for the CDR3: TGCAGTGCCCAAGAAGCGGGAGGGTGGACCGGGGAGCTGTTTTTT.

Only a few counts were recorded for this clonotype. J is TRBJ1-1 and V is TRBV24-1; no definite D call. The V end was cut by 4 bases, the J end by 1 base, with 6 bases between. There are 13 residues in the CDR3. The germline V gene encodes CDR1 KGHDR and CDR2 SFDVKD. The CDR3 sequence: CATSEGGNTEAFF. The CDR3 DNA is TGTGCCACCAGTGAGGGCGGGAACACTGAAGCTTTCTTT.

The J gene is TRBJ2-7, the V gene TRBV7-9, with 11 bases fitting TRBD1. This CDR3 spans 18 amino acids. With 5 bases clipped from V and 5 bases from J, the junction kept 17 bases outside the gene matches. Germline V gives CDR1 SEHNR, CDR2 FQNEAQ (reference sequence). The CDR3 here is CASSQTGPGQGARNEQYF. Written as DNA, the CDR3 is TGTGCCAGCAGCCAGACCGGTCCCGGACAGGGGGCGCGTAACGAGCAGTACTTC. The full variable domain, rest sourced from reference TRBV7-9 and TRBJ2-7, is DTGVSQNPRHKITKRGQNVTFRCDPISEHNRLYWYRQTLGQGPEFLTYFQNEAQLEKSRLLSDRFSAERPKGSFSTLEIQRTEQGDSAMYLCASSQTGPGQGARNEQYFGPGTRLTVT.

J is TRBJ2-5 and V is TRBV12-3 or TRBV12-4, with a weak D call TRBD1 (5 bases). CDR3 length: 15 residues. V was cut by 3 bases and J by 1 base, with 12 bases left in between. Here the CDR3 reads CASSLGLVGQETQYF. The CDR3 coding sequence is TGTGCCAGCAGTTTGGGGCTAGTCGGCCAAGAGACCCAGTACTTC.

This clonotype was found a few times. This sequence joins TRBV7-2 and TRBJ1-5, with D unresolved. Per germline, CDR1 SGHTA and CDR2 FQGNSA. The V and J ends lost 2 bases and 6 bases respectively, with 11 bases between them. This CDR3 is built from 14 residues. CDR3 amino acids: CASSLQREGQPQHF. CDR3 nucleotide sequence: TGTGCCAGCAGCTTACAGAGGGAGGGTCAGCCCCAGCATTTT.

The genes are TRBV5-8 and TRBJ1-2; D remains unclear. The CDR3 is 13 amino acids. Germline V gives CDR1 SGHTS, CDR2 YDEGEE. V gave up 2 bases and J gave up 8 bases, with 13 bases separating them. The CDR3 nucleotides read TGTGCCAGCAGCTTTTCTCAGAGGGAAGGCTACACCTTC. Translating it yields CASSFSQREGYTF.

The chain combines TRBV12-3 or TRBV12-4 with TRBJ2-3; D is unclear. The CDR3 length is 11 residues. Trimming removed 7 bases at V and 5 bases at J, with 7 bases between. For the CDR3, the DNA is TGTGCCAGCACTGTGGGAGATACGCAGTATTTT. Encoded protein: CASTVGDTQYF.

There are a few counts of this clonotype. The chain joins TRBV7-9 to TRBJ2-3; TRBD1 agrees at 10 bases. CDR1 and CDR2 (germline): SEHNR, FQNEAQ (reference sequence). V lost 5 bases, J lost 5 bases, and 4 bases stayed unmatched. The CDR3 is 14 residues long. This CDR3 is CASSRQGAEDTQYF. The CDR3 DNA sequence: TGTGCCAGCAGCCGACAGGGGGCGGAAGATACGCAGTATTTT.

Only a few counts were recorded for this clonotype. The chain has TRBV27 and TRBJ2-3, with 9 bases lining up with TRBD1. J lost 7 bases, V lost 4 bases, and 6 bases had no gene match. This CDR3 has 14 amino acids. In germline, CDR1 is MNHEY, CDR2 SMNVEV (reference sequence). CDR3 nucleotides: TGTGCCAGCAGTTCCCGGGACAGGGTGAATACGCAGTATTTT. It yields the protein CASSSRDRVNTQYF.

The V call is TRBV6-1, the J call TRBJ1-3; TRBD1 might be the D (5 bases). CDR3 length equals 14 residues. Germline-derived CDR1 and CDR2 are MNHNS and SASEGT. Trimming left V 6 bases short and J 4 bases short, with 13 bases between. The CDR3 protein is CASSQGSSGNTIYF. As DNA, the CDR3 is TGTGCCAGCAGCCAGGGATCCTCGGGAAACACCATATATTTT.

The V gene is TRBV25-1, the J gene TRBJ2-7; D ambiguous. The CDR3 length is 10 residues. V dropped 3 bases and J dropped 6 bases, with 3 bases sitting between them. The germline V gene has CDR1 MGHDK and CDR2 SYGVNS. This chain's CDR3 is CASSDSEQYF. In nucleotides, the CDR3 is TGTGCCAGCAGTGACTCCGAGCAGTACTTC.

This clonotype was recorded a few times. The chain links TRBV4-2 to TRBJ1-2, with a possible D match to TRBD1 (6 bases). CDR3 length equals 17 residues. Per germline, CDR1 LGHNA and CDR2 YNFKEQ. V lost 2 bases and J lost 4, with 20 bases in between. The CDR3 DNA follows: TGTGCCAGCAGCCAAAAAACGGGGACATCGTATCCCTATGGCTACACCTTC. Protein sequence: CASSQKTGTSYPYGYTF.